These T cell receptor beta chains were read from a single sample in a study of response to subunit inactivated influenza vaccine. TCRdb redid the calling of the RT-PCR reads with MiXCR, one entry per CDR3 protein. The sample lists about 500,000 distinct CDR3 sequences; 10% to 15% were seen once. The starting material was PBMCs from blood, obtained 35 to 45 days after vaccination. The source is a man in his fifties or sixties who received an inactivated influenza vaccine. The CDR3 runs from the conserved cysteine through the conserved F or W. The D gene is left open where the match is weak. For some rows the clone size is stated as once, few or many, or as a class when expanded; others skip it.

.	TRBV7-9	.	TRBJ2-5	TGTGCCAGCAGCCACCGTATAGGCCAAGAGACCCAGTACTTC	CASSHRIGQETQYF
.	TRBV5-1	.	TRBJ1-1	TGCGCCAGCAGCTTGATAAGGAACACTGAAGCTTTCTTT	CASSLIRNTEAFF
TRBD2	TRBV20-1	.	TRBJ2-1	TGCAGTGCTAGAACCTCGACTAGCAGCTCCTACAATGAGCAGTTCTTC	CSARTSTSSSYNEQFF
TRBD1	TRBV4-3	many	TRBJ1-6	TGCGCCAGCAGCCAAGAATATGGCAGGGGGAATTCACCCCTCCACTTT	CASSQEYGRGNSPLHF
TRBD2	TRBV3-1	.	TRBJ2-1	TGTGCCAGCAGCCAAGGTGGGACTAGCGGCAATGAGCAGTTCTTC	CASSQGGTSGNEQFF
.	TRBV20-1	.	TRBJ1-6	TGCAGTGCTAGCCGGGGACGGAAAAATTCACCCCTCCACTTT	CSASRGRKNSPLHF
.	TRBV11-3	.	TRBJ2-3	TGTGCCAGCAGCCCTAACAAGGGGGGCGCAGATACGCAGTATTTT	CASSPNKGGADTQYF
TRBD2	TRBV20-1	few	TRBJ2-3	TGCAGTGCCCGAGGTGGTAGCGGGGGTCCCACAGATACGCAGTATTTT	CSARGGSGGPTDTQYF
TRBD2	TRBV29-1	.	TRBJ2-1	TGCAGCGGGATGACTAGCGGGAGGGCCGCTGAGCAGTTCTTC	CSGMTSGRAAEQFF
TRBD2	TRBV20-1	.	TRBJ2-4	TGCAGTGCTTGGGCCGGGGGGGAGTCGGGCAAAAACATTCAGTACTTC	CSAWAGGESGKNIQYF
.	TRBV5-1	many	TRBJ2-1	TGCGCCAGCAGCTTGGCCACGGGAGCCTCCTACAATGAGCAGTTCTTC	CASSLATGASYNEQFF
.	TRBV4-2	.	TRBJ2-2	TGTGCCAGCAGCCAGTACTTTGGACAGGATAACACCGGGGGGCTGTTTTTT	CASSQYFGQDNTGGLFF
.	TRBV7-9	few	TRBJ1-4	TGTGCCAGCAGCTTCACACTTGCAACTAATGAAAAACTGTTTTTT	CASSFTLATNEKLFF
.	TRBV20-1	many	TRBJ2-1	TGCAGTGCTAGTCTAGAGACAGCAGAATCTGAGCAGTTCTTC	CSASLETAESEQFF
.	TRBV6-4	.	TRBJ2-2	TGTGCCAGCAGTGCCAGACCCGAGAACACCGGGGAGCTGTTTTTT	CASSARPENTGELFF
TRBD1	TRBV20-1	few	TRBJ2-1	TGCAGTGCTAGAGATCCGAGACAGGGGTACAATGAGCAGTTCTTC	CSARDPRQGYNEQFF
TRBD2	TRBV9	.	TRBJ2-1	TGTGCCAGCAGCACAGACGTAGCGGGGCTAAACAATGAGCAGTTCTTC	CASSTDVAGLNNEQFF
.	TRBV7-9	few	TRBJ2-3	TGTGCCAGCAGCTTTCTTACAGAGACAGATACGCAGTATTTT	CASSFLTETDTQYF
.	TRBV6-2/TRBV6-3	.	TRBJ2-1	TGTGCCAGTAGTAAGGCGGGATTAACCTACAATGAGCAGTTCTTC	CASSKAGLTYNEQFF
.	TRBV12-3/TRBV12-4	many	TRBJ2-3	TGTGCCAGCAGCCGGGTAGATACGCAGTATTTT	CASSRVDTQYF
.	TRBV4-1	.	TRBJ2-2	TGCGCCAGCAGCCAAGAAGGGCACACCGGGGAGCTGTTTTTT	CASSQEGHTGELFF
.	TRBV10-1	.	TRBJ2-7	TGCGCCAGCAGTCGCGGGGCCCCGGAATACGAGCAGTACTTC	CASSRGAPEYEQYF
.	TRBV12-3/TRBV12-4	.	TRBJ2-1	TGTGCCAGCAGAGACGCCGGACCCTACAATGAGCAGTTCTTC	CASRDAGPYNEQFF
TRBD2	TRBV5-1	.	TRBJ2-2	TGCGCCAGCAGCCTTTACGGCGGACTAGCGGGAGACACCGGGGAGCTGTTTTTT	CASSLYGGLAGDTGELFF
.	TRBV3-1	.	TRBJ1-5	TGTGCCAGCAGCCAATCCCTCTCAGGGTTCAATCAGCCCCAGCATTTT	CASSQSLSGFNQPQHF
.	TRBV5-1	many	TRBJ2-4	TGCGCCAGCAGCCCGATGGGCAGGGGCGGCATTCAGTACTTC	CASSPMGRGGIQYF
.	TRBV6-1	many	TRBJ1-5	TGTGCCAGCAGCTCAAAGTGGGGCAATCAGCCCCAGCATTTT	CASSSKWGNQPQHF
.	TRBV7-2	many	TRBJ1-4	TGTGCCAGCAGCTTACAAGGATCGGGTGAAAAACTGTTTTTT	CASSLQGSGEKLFF
.	TRBV15	few	TRBJ2-7	TGTGCCACCAGCAGAGATCTACAATACTACGAGCAGTACTTC	CATSRDLQYYEQYF
.	TRBV18	many	TRBJ2-2	TGTGCCAGCTCACCACGTCCATACACCGGGGAGCTGTTTTTT	CASSPRPYTGELFF
TRBD1	TRBV5-1	many	TRBJ1-1	TGCGCCAGCGGGACAGGGGGTCCCTCGATGAACACTGAAGCTTTCTTT	CASGTGGPSMNTEAFF
.	TRBV29-1	few	TRBJ2-5	TGCAGCGTTGAGGGACGGCTACAAGAGACCCAGTACTTC	CSVEGRLQETQYF
.	TRBV12-3/TRBV12-4	many	TRBJ1-4	TGTGCCAGCAGTTTGTCGGGAGCAACTAATGAAAAACTGTTTTTT	CASSLSGATNEKLFF
.	TRBV7-2	many	TRBJ2-2	TGTGCCAGCAGCTCTGTTGGAGGGACAGCGAACACCGGGGAGCTGTTTTTT	CASSSVGGTANTGELFF
TRBD2	TRBV5-1	many	TRBJ2-1	TGCGCCAGCAGCGGGCGTTTTCGGGAGGACAATGAGCAGTTCTTC	CASSGRFREDNEQFF
TRBD2	TRBV7-2	.	TRBJ2-1	TGTGCCAGCAGCCGGACTAGCGGGGAGCAGTTCTTC	CASSRTSGEQFF
.	TRBV2	.	TRBJ1-4	TGTGCCAGCGACAGCGGCTATAATGAAAAACTGTTTTTT	CASDSGYNEKLFF
.	TRBV12-3/TRBV12-4	many	TRBJ2-1	TGTGCCAGCAGTTTTACTAGCCCCTACAATGAGCAGTTCTTC	CASSFTSPYNEQFF
.	TRBV7-2	.	TRBJ2-2	TGTGCCAGCAGCTCCACAGGGTGGACCGGGGAGCTGTTTTTT	CASSSTGWTGELFF
TRBD2	TRBV4-3	many	TRBJ2-1	TGCGCCAGCAGCCAAGAAACCTCGACTAGCCAGTACAATGAGCAGTTCTTC	CASSQETSTSQYNEQFF
.	TRBV7-6	few	TRBJ2-7	TGTGCCAGCAGCTTAGCTCAGGGCATCTACGAGCAGTACTTC	CASSLAQGIYEQYF
.	TRBV6-2/TRBV6-3	.	TRBJ1-6	TGTGCCAGCAGTTACTCGACGGGGAATTCACCCCTCCACTTT	CASSYSTGNSPLHF
.	TRBV4-2	few	TRBJ1-4	TGTGCCAGCAGCCAAGCGACGGAGAATGAAAAACTGTTTTTT	CASSQATENEKLFF
TRBD1	TRBV7-9	.	TRBJ1-1	TGTGCCAGCAGCTTTCCCGGGACAGGGCGGACTGAAGCTTTCTTT	CASSFPGTGRTEAFF
TRBD1	TRBV20-1	many	TRBJ2-3	TGCAGTGCCGATCGGGACAGGGGGCTGGCAGATACGCAGTATTTT	CSADRDRGLADTQYF
TRBD1	TRBV29-1	few	TRBJ2-7	TGCAGCGTTGGAGGGGGCGCGTACGAGCAGTACTTC	CSVGGGAYEQYF
.	TRBV5-1	.	TRBJ2-7	TGCGCCAGCAGCTTGTATACAGACCGGCGGTACGAGCAGTACTTC	CASSLYTDRRYEQYF
.	TRBV10-3	.	TRBJ1-6	TGTGCCATCAGGGGGGCAGGGGAGAATTCACCCCTCCACTTT	CAIRGAGENSPLHF
.	TRBV4-3	many	TRBJ1-4	TGCGCCAGCAGCCAAGATAGGCCGGCAGGCACAACTAATGAAAAACTGTTTTTT	CASSQDRPAGTTNEKLFF
TRBD1	TRBV7-2	few	TRBJ2-7	TGTGCCAGCAGCGATGGACAGGGAGGAACCTACGAGCAGTACTTC	CASSDGQGGTYEQYF
.	TRBV3-1	.	TRBJ1-1	TGTGCCAGCAGCCAAGAGCCAGGGGAAGCTTTCTTT	CASSQEPGEAFF
TRBD2	TRBV20-1	.	TRBJ2-5	TGCAGTGTCCGGGGACTAGCGGGAGAGACCCAGTACTTC	CSVRGLAGETQYF
.	TRBV11-1	.	TRBJ2-1	TGTGCCAGCAGCCCCCGGCCCACCAATGAGCAGTTCTTC	CASSPRPTNEQFF
TRBD1	TRBV27	.	TRBJ2-5	TGTGCCAGCTTGGGCAGGGGGCGGGGAGAGACCCAGTACTTC	CASLGRGRGETQYF
TRBD1	TRBV6-6	.	TRBJ2-7	TGTGCCAGCAGCTTGACAGGGCTTGAGCAGTACTTC	CASSLTGLEQYF
.	TRBV2	.	TRBJ1-2	TGTGCCAGCAGTGAGGGACCGTTAGGCTACACCTTC	CASSEGPLGYTF
.	TRBV7-8	.	TRBJ2-5	TGTGCCAGCAGCAGGAATCAGGGCCAGTACTTC	CASSRNQGQYF
TRBD1	TRBV5-5	.	TRBJ1-1	TGTGCCAGCAGCTTGGGCAGGGGGACGACGAACACTGAAGCTTTCTTT	CASSLGRGTTNTEAFF
TRBD2	TRBV18	few	TRBJ2-7	TGTGCCAGCTCACCACAGGCGGGAGGTCCCTACGAGCAGTACTTC	CASSPQAGGPYEQYF